These T cell receptor beta chains were read from a single sample in a study of T cells in Graves' hyperthyroidism and ophthalmopathy. TCRdb passed the multiplex PCR reads through MiXCR, listing each CDR3 protein once. The sample yields about 720,000 distinct CDR3 sequences, about 17% seen once. Sequencing used blood. Every receptor here comes from a man aged 18 to 35 with Graves' hyperthyroidism. The CDR3 runs from the conserved cysteine through the conserved F or W. The order of the fields is clone size, V gene, D gene, J gene, CDR3 DNA, CDR3 protein. D genes are given only for firm matches. Size is omitted from some rows. Given values are once, few, many or a class for expanded clones.

clone size: many; V gene: TRBV7-2; D gene: TRBD1; J gene: TRBJ2-5; CDR3 DNA: TGTGCCAGCAGCTTAGAGGGACAGGGGGAGACCCAGTACTTC; CDR3 protein: CASSLEGQGETQYF
clone size: NA; V gene: TRBV4-1; D gene: TRBD2; J gene: TRBJ2-1; CDR3 DNA: TGCGCCAGCAGCCAAATTCCCCGGGAGGGCCGGAATGAGCAGTTCTTC; CDR3 protein: CASSQIPREGRNEQFF
clone size: few; V gene: TRBV29-1; D gene: NA; J gene: TRBJ1-1; CDR3 DNA: TGCAGCGTTGATACGGCTAGGGGGAAGACTGAAGCTTTCTTT; CDR3 protein: CSVDTARGKTEAFF
clone size: many; V gene: TRBV5-1; D gene: NA; J gene: TRBJ2-2; CDR3 DNA: TGCGCCAGCAGCTGGGAAGACACCGGGGAGCTGTTTTTT; CDR3 protein: CASSWEDTGELFF
clone size: NA; V gene: TRBV7-2; D gene: NA; J gene: TRBJ2-3; CDR3 DNA: TGTGCCAGCAGCTCCCGGGGCTCGGGCACAGATACGCAGTATTTT; CDR3 protein: CASSSRGSGTDTQYF
clone size: NA; V gene: TRBV28; D gene: TRBD2; J gene: TRBJ2-3; CDR3 DNA: TGTGCCACTATCCCCCCGGGGGGGATACCTAGCACAGATACGCAGTATTTT; CDR3 protein: CATIPPGGIPSTDTQYF
clone size: few; V gene: TRBV25-1; D gene: NA; J gene: TRBJ1-1; CDR3 DNA: TGTGCCAGCAGTGAAGCGGACGGCACTGAAGCTTTCTTT; CDR3 protein: CASSEADGTEAFF
clone size: many; V gene: TRBV27; D gene: TRBD2; J gene: TRBJ2-3; CDR3 DNA: TGTGCCAGCTCCCCCGTTAGCGGGAGGCCAGATACGCAGTATTTT; CDR3 protein: CASSPVSGRPDTQYF
clone size: NA; V gene: TRBV5-1; D gene: NA; J gene: TRBJ1-1; CDR3 DNA: TGCGCCAGCAGCTTGGAGCAGGGATACACTGAAGCTTTCTTT; CDR3 protein: CASSLEQGYTEAFF
clone size: many; V gene: TRBV2; D gene: NA; J gene: TRBJ1-5; CDR3 DNA: TGTGCCAGCAGTGTACGCTACAATCAGCCCCAGCATTTT; CDR3 protein: CASSVRYNQPQHF
clone size: NA; V gene: TRBV28; D gene: NA; J gene: TRBJ1-5; CDR3 DNA: TGTGCCAGCAGTTTATCGGGAATCGGCAATCAGCCCCAGCATTTT; CDR3 protein: CASSLSGIGNQPQHF
clone size: many; V gene: TRBV2; D gene: TRBD2; J gene: TRBJ2-3; CDR3 DNA: TGTGCCAGCAGTGAGGCTAGCGGCTCAGATACGCAGTATTTT; CDR3 protein: CASSEASGSDTQYF
clone size: NA; V gene: TRBV6-5; D gene: NA; J gene: TRBJ2-5; CDR3 DNA: TGTGCCAGCAGTTACGGGGGACCCCAAGAGACCCAGTACTTC; CDR3 protein: CASSYGGPQETQYF
clone size: NA; V gene: TRBV19; D gene: NA; J gene: TRBJ2-7; CDR3 DNA: TGTGCCAGTAAGGGAGACTACGAGCAGTACTTC; CDR3 protein: CASKGDYEQYF
clone size: many; V gene: TRBV6-1; D gene: TRBD1; J gene: TRBJ2-7; CDR3 DNA: TGTGCCAGCAGTGCCCGGACAGGGGCCGAGCAGTACTTC; CDR3 protein: CASSARTGAEQYF
clone size: few; V gene: TRBV12-3/TRBV12-4; D gene: NA; J gene: TRBJ2-2; CDR3 DNA: TGTGCCAGCAGTTTAAGAGAAACCGGGGAGCTGTTTTTT; CDR3 protein: CASSLRETGELFF
clone size: many; V gene: TRBV7-9; D gene: NA; J gene: TRBJ1-1; CDR3 DNA: TGTGCCAGCAGCCTCCGGACAGATCACACTGAAGCTTTCTTT; CDR3 protein: CASSLRTDHTEAFF
clone size: many; V gene: TRBV7-9; D gene: TRBD2; J gene: TRBJ2-1; CDR3 DNA: TGTGCCAGCAGCTTCCTGGGAGCGGGAGGGTTTGAGCAGTTCTTC; CDR3 protein: CASSFLGAGGFEQFF
clone size: NA; V gene: TRBV3-1; D gene: TRBD1; J gene: TRBJ2-3; CDR3 DNA: TGTGCCAGCAGAGACAGGGCCCGCTATGGTACGCAGTATTTT; CDR3 protein: CASRDRARYGTQYF
clone size: few; V gene: TRBV3-1; D gene: NA; J gene: TRBJ2-1; CDR3 DNA: TGTGCCAGCAGCCAAGATATAAGCGTTAATGAGCAGTTCTTC; CDR3 protein: CASSQDISVNEQFF
clone size: once; V gene: TRBV3-1; D gene: TRBD2; J gene: TRBJ2-7; CDR3 DNA: TGTGCCAGCAGCCAAGATTTCGGCCAGCGGGATGAGCAGTACTTC; CDR3 protein: CASSQDFGQRDEQYF
clone size: NA; V gene: TRBV30; D gene: TRBD2; J gene: TRBJ2-1; CDR3 DNA: TGTGCCTGGAGTGGTGGGAGGCGGGGGATTGAGCAGTTCTTC; CDR3 protein: CAWSGGRRGIEQFF
clone size: NA; V gene: TRBV30; D gene: NA; J gene: TRBJ1-4; CDR3 DNA: TGTGCCTGGGCCCCAGGGGATGCAACTAATGAAAAACTGTTTTTT; CDR3 protein: CAWAPGDATNEKLFF
clone size: many; V gene: TRBV7-3; D gene: TRBD1; J gene: TRBJ1-1; CDR3 DNA: TGTGCCAGCAGCACGGACAGGGACACTGAAGCTTTCTTT; CDR3 protein: CASSTDRDTEAFF
clone size: NA; V gene: TRBV20-1; D gene: NA; J gene: TRBJ1-1; CDR3 DNA: TGCAGTGCTTTTAAACCATCGACGATCGGGGCTTTCTTT; CDR3 protein: CSAFKPSTIGAFF
clone size: many; V gene: TRBV28; D gene: NA; J gene: TRBJ2-1; CDR3 DNA: TGTGCCAGCAGCCCCCATCCGGGACATAGGTTCTTC; CDR3 protein: CASSPHPGHRFF
clone size: NA; V gene: TRBV5-1; D gene: TRBD2; J gene: TRBJ2-7; CDR3 DNA: TGCGCCAGCAGCGTCTTTAGCGGGAGCTCCTACGAGCAGTACTTC; CDR3 protein: CASSVFSGSSYEQYF
clone size: NA; V gene: TRBV7-9; D gene: NA; J gene: TRBJ2-7; CDR3 DNA: TGTGCCAGCAGCTCCATGGCGAGGGGGGAACAGAACTTC; CDR3 protein: CASSSMARGEQNF